The entry below describes one TCR beta chain. Its antigen is still unknown. Germline V gene sequence: CDR1 SGHDN, CDR2 FVKESK. Trimming cost V 4 bases and J 3 bases, with 15 bases left between them. This CDR3 is built from 15 residues. The data derive from a study of OX40 agonist ivuxolimab in advanced cancers. Overall study results and limits: Low levels of normalized T-cell clonal expansion also appeared in some nonresponders. Partial responders dosed at 0.1-3.0 mg/kg displayed clonal expansion ranking among the lowest. Expanded clones were, on average, more numerous in CD8+ T cells than in CD4+.

Using immunoSEQ multiplex PCR, the repertoire was profiled, and TCRdb retains in-frame clones only, with some absent. The table lists about 64,000 clones, about 91% of them singletons, with roughly 0.44% in the top ten. The sample consisted of CD4+ or CD8+ T cells sorted from blood, taken in a trial of the OX40 agonist ivuxolimab. V is TRBV14 and J is TRBJ1-1, with D unclear. The receptor's source is an adult with an advanced solid tumor such as melanoma, head and neck, liver or kidney cancer. The CDR3 protein is CASSPGWRDDTEAFF. The CDR3 coding sequence is TGTGCCAGCAGCCCTGGATGGAGGGATGACACTGAAGCTTTCTTT.